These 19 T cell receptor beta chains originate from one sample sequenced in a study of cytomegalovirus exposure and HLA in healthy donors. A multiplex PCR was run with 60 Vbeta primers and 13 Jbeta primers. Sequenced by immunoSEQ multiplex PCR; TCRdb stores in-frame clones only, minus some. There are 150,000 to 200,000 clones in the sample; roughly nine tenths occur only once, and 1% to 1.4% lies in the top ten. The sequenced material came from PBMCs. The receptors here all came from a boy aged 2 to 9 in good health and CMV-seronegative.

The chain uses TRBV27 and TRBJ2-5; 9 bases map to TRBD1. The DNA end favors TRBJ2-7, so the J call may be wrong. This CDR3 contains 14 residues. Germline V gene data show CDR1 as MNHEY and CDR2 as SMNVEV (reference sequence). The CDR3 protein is CASSYSDRGYEQYF. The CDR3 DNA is TGTGCCAGCAGTTATTCGGACAGGGGCTACGAGCAGTACTTC.

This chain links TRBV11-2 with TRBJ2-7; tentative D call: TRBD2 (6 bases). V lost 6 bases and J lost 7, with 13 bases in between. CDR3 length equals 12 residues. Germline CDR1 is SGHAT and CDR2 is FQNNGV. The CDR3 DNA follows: TGTGCCAGCAGTCAGGGACTGGAGGAGCAGTACTTC. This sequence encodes CASSQGLEEQYF.

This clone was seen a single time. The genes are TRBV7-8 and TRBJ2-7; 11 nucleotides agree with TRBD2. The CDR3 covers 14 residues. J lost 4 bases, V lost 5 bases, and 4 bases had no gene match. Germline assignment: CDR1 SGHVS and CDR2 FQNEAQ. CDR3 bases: TGTGCCAGCAGCCTTACTAGCGGGGGTTACGAGCAGTACTTC. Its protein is CASSLTSGGYEQYF.

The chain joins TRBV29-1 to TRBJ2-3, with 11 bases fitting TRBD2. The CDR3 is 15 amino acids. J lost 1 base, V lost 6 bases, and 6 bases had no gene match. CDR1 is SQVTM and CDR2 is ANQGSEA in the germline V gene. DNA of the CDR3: TGCAGCGTCTATACTAGCGGGAGCGGCACAGATACGCAGTATTTT. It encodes CSVYTSGSGTDTQYF.

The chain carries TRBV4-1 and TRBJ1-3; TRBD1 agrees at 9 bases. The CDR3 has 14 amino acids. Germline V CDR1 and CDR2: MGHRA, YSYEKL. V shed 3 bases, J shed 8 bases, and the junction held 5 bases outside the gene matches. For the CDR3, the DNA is TGCGCCAGCAGCCAGACAGGGGGTGGGCACACCATATATTTT. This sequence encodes CASSQTGGGHTIYF.

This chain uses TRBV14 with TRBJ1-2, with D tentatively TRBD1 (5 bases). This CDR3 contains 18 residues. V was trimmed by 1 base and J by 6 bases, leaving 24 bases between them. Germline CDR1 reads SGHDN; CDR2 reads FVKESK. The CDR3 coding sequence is TGTGCCAGCAGCCAAGGTCGGTGGGCGGAGACAGCTTTAAATGGCTACACCTTC. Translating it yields CASSQGRWAETALNGYTF.

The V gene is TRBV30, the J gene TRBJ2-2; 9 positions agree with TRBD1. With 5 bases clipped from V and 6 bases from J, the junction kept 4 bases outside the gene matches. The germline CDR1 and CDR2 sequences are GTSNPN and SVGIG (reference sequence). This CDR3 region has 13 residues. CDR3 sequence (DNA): TGTGCCTGGGTGGGACAGGGATCCGGGGAGCTGTTTTTT. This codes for CAWVGQGSGELFF. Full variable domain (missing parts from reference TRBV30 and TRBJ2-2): SQTIHQWPATLVQPVGSPLSLECTVEGTSNPNLYWYRQAAGRGLQLLFYSVGIGQISSEVPQNLSASRPQDRQFILSSKKLLLSDSGFYLCAWVGQGSGELFFGEGSRLTVL.

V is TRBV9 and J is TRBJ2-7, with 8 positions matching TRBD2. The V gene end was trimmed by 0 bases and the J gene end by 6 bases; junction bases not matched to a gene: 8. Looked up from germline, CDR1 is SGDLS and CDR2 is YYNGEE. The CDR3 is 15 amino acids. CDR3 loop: CASSVVSGGPVEQYF. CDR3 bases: TGTGCCAGCAGCGTAGTGTCGGGAGGGCCAGTCGAGCAGTACTTC.

The DNA for the CDR3 is TGTGCCACCACCAGCGGGGGGGGCACAGATACGCAGTATTTT. Translated, it gives CATTSGGGTDTQYF. The chain joins TRBV6-1 to TRBJ2-3; 10 bases are shared with TRBD2. The CDR3 is made up of 14 amino acids. The V and J ends lost 10 bases and 1 base, in that order; junction bases with no gene match: 5. Looked up from germline, CDR1 is MNHNS and CDR2 is SASEGT.

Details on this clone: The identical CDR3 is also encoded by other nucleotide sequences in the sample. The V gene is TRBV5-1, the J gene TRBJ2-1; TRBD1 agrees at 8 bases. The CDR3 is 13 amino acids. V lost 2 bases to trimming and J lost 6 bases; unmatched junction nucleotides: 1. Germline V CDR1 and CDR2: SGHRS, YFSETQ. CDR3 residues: CASSLDRGNEQFF. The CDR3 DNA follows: TGCGCCAGCAGCTTAGACAGGGGCAATGAGCAGTTCTTC.

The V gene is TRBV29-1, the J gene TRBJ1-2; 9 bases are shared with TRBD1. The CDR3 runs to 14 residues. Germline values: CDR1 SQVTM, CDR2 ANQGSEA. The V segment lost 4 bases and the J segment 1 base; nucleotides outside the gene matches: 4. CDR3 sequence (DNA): TGCAGCGTTGTGGGGACAGGGTTTAACTATGGCTACACCTTC. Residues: CSVVGTGFNYGYTF.

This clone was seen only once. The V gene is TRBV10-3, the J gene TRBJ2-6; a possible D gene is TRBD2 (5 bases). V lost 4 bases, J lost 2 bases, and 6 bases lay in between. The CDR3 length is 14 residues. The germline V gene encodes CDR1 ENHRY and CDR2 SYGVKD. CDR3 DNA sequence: TGTGCCATCAGTGCCGGGGCTGGGGCCAACGTCCTGACTTTC. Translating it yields CAISAGAGANVLTF.

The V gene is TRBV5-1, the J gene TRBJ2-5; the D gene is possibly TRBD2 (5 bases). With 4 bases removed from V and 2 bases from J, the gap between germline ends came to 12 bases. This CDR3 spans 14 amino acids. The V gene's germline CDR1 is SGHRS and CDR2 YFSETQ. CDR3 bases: TGCGCCAGCAGCAAGGCCGGCGGGCAAGAGACCCAGTACTTC. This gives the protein CASSKAGGQETQYF.

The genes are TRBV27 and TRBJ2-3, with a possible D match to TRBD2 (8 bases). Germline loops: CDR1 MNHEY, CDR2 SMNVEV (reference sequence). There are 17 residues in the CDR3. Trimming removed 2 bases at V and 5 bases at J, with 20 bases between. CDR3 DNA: TGTGCCAGCAGTTTAAGTTGGACAGGCAGCGGGGGAGATACGCAGTATTTT. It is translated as CASSLSWTGSGGDTQYF.

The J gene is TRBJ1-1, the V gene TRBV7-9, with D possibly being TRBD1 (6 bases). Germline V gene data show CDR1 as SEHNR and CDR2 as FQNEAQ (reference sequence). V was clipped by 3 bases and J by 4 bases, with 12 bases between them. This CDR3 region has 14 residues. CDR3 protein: CASSLQGKGTEAFF. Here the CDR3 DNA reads TGTGCCAGCAGCTTGCAGGGGAAAGGCACTGAAGCTTTCTTT.

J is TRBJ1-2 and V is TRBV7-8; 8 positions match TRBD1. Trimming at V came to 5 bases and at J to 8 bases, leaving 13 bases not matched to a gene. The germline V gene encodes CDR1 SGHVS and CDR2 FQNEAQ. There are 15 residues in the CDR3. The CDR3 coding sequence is TGTGCCAGCAGCACGCCGGACAGGGACCTTAGGGGCTACACCTTC. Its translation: CASSTPDRDLRGYTF.

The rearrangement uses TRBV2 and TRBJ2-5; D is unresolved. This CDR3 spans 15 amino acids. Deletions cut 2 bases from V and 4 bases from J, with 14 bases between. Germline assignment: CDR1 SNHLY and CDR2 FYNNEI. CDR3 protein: CASSEIPTLVETQYF. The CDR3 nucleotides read TGTGCCAGCAGTGAAATACCGACTCTCGTAGAGACCCAGTACTTC.

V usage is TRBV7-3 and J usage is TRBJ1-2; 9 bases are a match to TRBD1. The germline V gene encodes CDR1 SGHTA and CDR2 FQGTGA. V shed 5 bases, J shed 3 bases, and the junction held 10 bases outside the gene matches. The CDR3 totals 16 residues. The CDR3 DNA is TGTGCCAGCAGCCTGGTCCCGGGACAGGGTGACTATGGCTACACCTTC. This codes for CASSLVPGQGDYGYTF.

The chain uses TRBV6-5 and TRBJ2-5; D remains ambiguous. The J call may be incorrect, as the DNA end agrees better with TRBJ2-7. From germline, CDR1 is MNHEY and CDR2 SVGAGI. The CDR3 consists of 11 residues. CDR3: CASSFDYEQYF. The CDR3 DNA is TGTGCCAGCAGTTTCGACTACGAGCAGTACTTC.